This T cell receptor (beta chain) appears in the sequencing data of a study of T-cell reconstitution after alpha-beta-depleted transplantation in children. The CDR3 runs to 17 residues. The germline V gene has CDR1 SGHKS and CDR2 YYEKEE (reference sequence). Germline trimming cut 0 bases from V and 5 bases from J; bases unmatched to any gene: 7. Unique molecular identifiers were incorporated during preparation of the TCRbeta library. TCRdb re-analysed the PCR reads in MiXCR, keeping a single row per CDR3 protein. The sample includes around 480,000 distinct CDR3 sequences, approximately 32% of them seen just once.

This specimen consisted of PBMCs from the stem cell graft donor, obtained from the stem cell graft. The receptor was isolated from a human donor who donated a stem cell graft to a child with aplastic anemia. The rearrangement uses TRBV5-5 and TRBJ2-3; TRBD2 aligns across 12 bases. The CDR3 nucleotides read TGTGCCAGCAGCTTGGCCCCGACTAGCGGGAGAGGAGATACGCAGTATTTT. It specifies CASSLAPTSGRGDTQYF.